This T cell receptor (beta chain) was recorded in a study of cytomegalovirus exposure and HLA in healthy donors. Study summary: A later analysis reported the 120 or so validation repertoires used the same platform as the 550 to 800 first-cohort repertoires. Study observations and caveats: The study put under 200 TCR beta chains on its list as cytomegalovirus-associated. Rarity characterized most TCR sequences, yet some public TCRs appeared in many donors.

Remarks on this clone: Its antigen is still unknown.

Trimming took 7 bases from V and 0 from J, leaving 12 bases between them. The CDR3 covers 15 residues. From germline, CDR1 is MNHNS and CDR2 SASEGT. The assay was immunoSEQ multiplex PCR, and TCRdb's table has in-frame clones only and misses some. The table has tens of thousands of clones, 95% to 96% seen once. The V and J genes are TRBV6-1 and TRBJ2-2; D gene ambiguous. This sequence originates from a young woman in good health and CMV-seropositive. The sample taken for sequencing was PBMCs. DNA of the CDR3: TGTGCCAGCACCAGGTTCCAGACGAACACCGGGGAGCTGTTTTTT. It specifies CASTRFQTNTGELFF.